The table lists the clone carrying this TCR beta chain with a count of one. Its target is not known. At one boundary the junction diverges from the germline segment, which might be a read error. The CDR3 is made up of 10 amino acids. The V gene's germline CDR1 is MGHDK and CDR2 SYGVNS. Each CDR3 protein gets one entry after TCRdb re-called the reads with MiXCR. The table lists approximately 300,000 distinct CDR3 sequences, about 25% of them singletons. This record comes from a study of T cell repertoires in cytomegalovirus infection. Study-level information: Recently identified HLA-C-restricted CMV epitopes and well-studied HLA-B-restricted CMV epitopes were used by the study.

General study points: Dominant in the ex vivo response were TCR beta clonotypes restricted by HLA-C and specific for CMV.

This clonotype was sampled from a human donor in good health (CMV status not recorded). Some clones in this sample may be carry-over from other donors' samples. The starting material was cultured PBMCs, obtained from culture after CMV antigen stimulation. V is TRBV25-1 and J is TRBJ2-1; 7 bases align to TRBD1. DNA for the CDR3: TGTGCCAGCAAACGACAGGGCCAACTCTTC. Translated, it gives CASKRQGQLF.